A selection of T cell receptor beta chains follows, all from one sample in a study of blood T cell repertoires in COVID-19. Here immunoSEQ multiplex PCR was the method, and the copy in TCRdb shows in-frame clones only, minus some. This table holds about 220,000 clones, around 84% found once. Input material: peripheral blood. The receptor set was obtained from a woman in her sixties who had recovered from COVID-19. CDR3s include the opening cysteine and the closing phenylalanine or tryptophan. A D gene is named only where the DNA matches it firmly. Size tells how often a clone was seen (once, few, many) or the class of an expanded clone, and some rows leave it out.

CDR3 DNA,CDR3 protein,D gene,clone size,V gene,J gene
TGTGCCTGGGAAAAGCAGGGGGTCGGAGATACGCAGTATTTT,CAWEKQGVGDTQYF,TRBD1,.,TRBV30,TRBJ2-3
TGTGCCAGCAGCTCGTACAGGGGACGCACGGGCACTGAAGCTTTCTTT,CASSSYRGRTGTEAFF,TRBD1,.,TRBV7-9,TRBJ1-1
TGTGCCAGCAGCGTTACTAGCGGGGGGAGCCGGGGCACCGGGGAGCTGTTTTTT,CASSVTSGGSRGTGELFF,TRBD2,few,TRBV9,TRBJ2-2
TGTGCCAGCAGCGAAAGCGGGGGGCGTGGCAATGAGCAGTTCTTC,CASSESGGRGNEQFF,TRBD2,.,TRBV9,TRBJ2-1
TGTGCCAGCAGCCCCCGGGACAGGCCTTCTCTCTGGGGCTACACCTTC,CASSPRDRPSLWGYTF,TRBD1,.,TRBV7-6,TRBJ1-2
TGTGCCAGCAGCCGACAGGGTCTCTATCAGCCCCAGCATTTT,CASSRQGLYQPQHF,TRBD1,.,TRBV2,TRBJ1-5
TGTGCCAGCTCACCACAAGAGACTTACAATGAGCAGTTCTTC,CASSPQETYNEQFF,.,.,TRBV18,TRBJ2-1
TGTGCCAGCAGCTTGGATCCGGACTTGCTCTCCTACGAGCAGTACTTC,CASSLDPDLLSYEQYF,.,once,TRBV5-4,TRBJ2-7
TGCGCCAGCAGAGACAGGGGCCTCTCGGGGGGCTACACCTTC,CASRDRGLSGGYTF,TRBD1,.,TRBV5-1,TRBJ1-2
TGTGCCAGCAGCCGAGCACCCCGGGACGAGCAGTACTTC,CASSRAPRDEQYF,.,.,TRBV14,TRBJ2-7
TGTGCCAGCAGCTTAATCCCTAGCGGACTCACCGGGGAGCTGTTTTTT,CASSLIPSGLTGELFF,TRBD2,.,TRBV7-3,TRBJ2-2
TGTGCCAGCAGCTTAGTGCAACAGGGGGGCAATGAGCAGTTCTTC,CASSLVQQGGNEQFF,TRBD1,.,TRBV11-2,TRBJ2-1
TGTGCCAGTAGAAAAGGTAGCGGGGGGGATCACGAGCAGTTCTTC,CASRKGSGGDHEQFF,TRBD2,.,TRBV19,TRBJ2-1
TGTGCCAGCAGTCCCTACAGGGACCAAGAGACCCAGTACTTC,CASSPYRDQETQYF,.,.,TRBV27,TRBJ2-5
TGTGCCAGCAGCTTGTGGGGGGGCCGGGCCGGGGAGCTGTTTTTT,CASSLWGGRAGELFF,.,.,TRBV5-4,TRBJ2-2
TGTGCCAGCAGCCAACAGCGGACCTACAATGAGCAGTTCTTC,CASSQQRTYNEQFF,.,.,TRBV3-1/TRBV3-2,TRBJ2-1
TGTGCCAGTACCCCGGGGTCAGGGGCGGCCACTGAAGCTTTCTTT,CASTPGSGAATEAFF,.,.,TRBV19,TRBJ1-1